A single sample gave rise to the 18 T cell receptor beta chains below, sequenced in a study of OX40 agonist ivuxolimab in advanced cancers. The repertoire was sequenced with immunoSEQ multiplex PCR; TCRdb's copy has only in-frame clones and lacks some. The sample includes 100,000 or so clones, more than 75% of them seen just once. This sample comprised CD4+ or CD8+ T cells sorted from blood, obtained in a trial of the OX40 agonist ivuxolimab. The receptors here all came from an adult with an advanced solid tumor such as melanoma, head and neck, liver or kidney cancer.

The V call is TRBV9, the J call TRBJ1-4; no clear D. Trimming pared 0 bases from V and 3 bases from J, leaving 6 bases between. Per the germline V gene, CDR1 is SGDLS and CDR2 is YYNGEE. This CDR3 region has 14 residues. CDR3: CASSVATANEKLFF. The CDR3 DNA reads TGTGCCAGCAGCGTAGCTACCGCTAATGAAAAACTGTTTTTT.

The J gene is TRBJ2-2, the V gene TRBV4-3, with D possibly being TRBD2 (7 bases). Germline CDR1 is LGHNA and CDR2 is YSLEER. The CDR3 contains 17 residues. V dropped 4 bases and J dropped 3 bases, with 18 bases sitting between them. Here the CDR3 reads CASSPGEGGPYTGELFF. In DNA, the CDR3 is TGCGCCAGCAGCCCAGGGGAGGGGGGGCCGTACACCGGGGAGCTGTTTTTT.

The V call is TRBV28, the J call TRBJ1-5, with a possible D match to TRBD1 (5 bases). V was pared by 5 bases and J by 2 bases, with 22 bases between. Germline loops: CDR1 MDHEN, CDR2 SYDVKM. This CDR3 contains 18 residues. CDR3 sequence reads: CASSNGYKGTVRNQPQHF. The CDR3 DNA reads as TGTGCCAGCAGTAACGGTTACAAGGGGACTGTGCGCAATCAGCCCCAGCATTTT. Full variable domain (outside the CDR3, taken from reference TRBV28 and TRBJ1-5): DVKVTQSSRYLVKRTGEKVFLECVQDMDHENMFWYRQDPGLGLRLIYFSYDVKMKEKGDIPEGYSVSREKKERFSLILESASTNQTSMYLCASSNGYKGTVRNQPQHFGDGTRLSIL.

V and J are TRBV27 and TRBJ2-1, with D possibly being TRBD2 (5 bases). Trimming pared 4 bases from V and 4 bases from J, leaving 11 bases between. Germline V gene data show CDR1 as MNHEY and CDR2 as SMNVEV (reference sequence). The CDR3 has 14 residues. Written as DNA, the CDR3 is TGTGCCAGCAGTTCCGGGGTCGTGTACAATGAGCAGTTCTTC. It codes for CASSSGVVYNEQFF.

CDR3: CASSFVTTSSEQYF. Written as DNA, the CDR3 is TGTGCCAGCAGCTTCGTGACAACGTCTTCCGAGCAGTACTTC. The chain uses TRBV11-3 and TRBJ2-7; D unclear. Germline CDR1 is SGHNT and CDR2 is YENEEA. CDR3 size: 14 residues. Trimming pared 3 bases from V and 6 bases from J, leaving 15 bases between.

The chain has TRBV6-5 and TRBJ2-2; no firm D call. From germline, CDR1 is MNHEY and CDR2 SVGAGI. The CDR3 loop spans 13 amino acids. Trimming removed 5 bases from V and 0 bases from J, with 4 bases in between. CDR3 sequence (DNA): TGTGCCAGCAGTGACCCGAACACCGGGGAGCTGTTTTTT. Translated: CASSDPNTGELFF.

This clone was seen more than once but under ten times. The chain has TRBV5-1 and TRBJ1-1, with a tentative D call TRBD1 (5 bases). The CDR3 sequence is 13 residues long. Trimming removed 0 bases from V and 8 bases from J, with 11 bases in between. Per the germline V gene, CDR1 is SGHRS and CDR2 is YFSETQ. The CDR3 region is CASSLAAGSEAFF. CDR3 DNA sequence: TGCGCCAGCAGCTTGGCCGCAGGGTCGGAAGCTTTCTTT.

The V and J genes are TRBV29-1 and TRBJ2-3; weak D call: TRBD1 (6 bases). The CDR3 consists of 15 residues. Germline values: CDR1 SQVTM, CDR2 ANQGSEA. V was trimmed by 6 bases and J by 0 bases, leaving 16 bases between them. CDR3 sequence reads: CSVAIGQSSTDTQYF. The CDR3 DNA reads as TGCAGCGTCGCAATAGGACAGAGTAGCACAGATACGCAGTATTTT.

The chain employs TRBV11-2 and TRBJ2-1; 7 nucleotides agree with TRBD1. V gave up 4 bases and J gave up 2 bases; unmatched junction bases: 11. Germline V gene lookup returns CDR1 SGHAT and CDR2 FQNNGV. CDR3 length: 17 amino acids. CDR3 nucleotide sequence: TGTGCCAGCAGCTCGGGACAGCACAATGCGCCCTACAATGAGCAGTTCTTC. Amino acids: CASSSGQHNAPYNEQFF.

The V gene is TRBV30, the J gene TRBJ2-7; the D gene could be TRBD1 or TRBD2 (5 bases each). The CDR3 runs to 15 residues. The germline V and J ends were trimmed by 2 bases and 1 base, with 15 bases remaining between them. The germline V gene has CDR1 GTSNPN and CDR2 SVGIG (reference sequence). The CDR3 protein is CAWSIRDRSSYEQYF. The CDR3 coding sequence is TGTGCCTGGAGTATTCGGGACCGCTCGTCCTACGAGCAGTACTTC.

The chain links TRBV12-5 to TRBJ2-1, with D possibly being TRBD1 (6 bases). V lost 5 bases and J lost 4, with 9 bases in between. This CDR3 comprises 13 residues. Germline-derived CDR1 and CDR2 are LGHNT and FRNRAP. Here the CDR3 DNA reads TGTGCTAGTGGTCCGGACAGATACAATGAGCAGTTCTTC. This encodes CASGPDRYNEQFF.

The CDR3 region is CASSLMRYNEQFF. The CDR3 DNA sequence: TGTGCCAGCAGCTTAATGCGGTACAATGAGCAGTTCTTC. The chain carries TRBV7-2 and TRBJ2-1; D gene unclear. There are 13 residues in the CDR3. Germline V gene lookup returns CDR1 SGHTA and CDR2 FQGNSA. Trimming took 2 bases from V and 4 from J, leaving 6 bases between them.

This chain links TRBV4-2 with TRBJ1-2, with TRBD1 matching 10 bases. V shed 1 base, J shed 2 bases, and the junction held 7 bases outside the gene matches. The CDR3 extends over 17 amino acids. Germline CDR1 is LGHNA and CDR2 is YNFKEQ. CDR3 loop: CASSQGAGQGGNYGYTF. The CDR3 DNA follows: TGTGCCAGCAGCCAAGGGGCCGGACAGGGGGGGAACTATGGCTACACCTTC.

The gene calls are TRBV5-1 and TRBJ2-5; D gene uncertain. Per the germline V gene, CDR1 is SGHRS and CDR2 is YFSETQ. Trimming removed 4 bases at V and 5 bases at J, with 9 bases between. There are 12 residues in the CDR3. CDR3 nucleotide sequence: TGCGCCAGCAGCCTGACTGGGGAGACCCAGTACTTC. It encodes CASSLTGETQYF. The whole variable domain, remainder taken from reference TRBV5-1 and TRBJ2-5, is KAGVTQTPRYLIKTRGQQVTLSCSPISGHRSVSWYQQTPGQGLQFLFEYFSETQRNKGNFPGRFSGRQFSNSRSEMNVSTLELGDSALYLCASSLTGETQYFGPGTRLLVL.

The chain is built from TRBV30 and TRBJ2-3; the match to TRBD2 covers 7 bases. The CDR3 runs 14 residues. Germline V CDR1 and CDR2: GTSNPN, SVGIG (reference sequence). V lost 5 bases to trimming and J lost 2 bases; unmatched junction nucleotides: 7. The CDR3 DNA reads as TGTGCCTGGCAACCCGGACTAGACACAGATACGCAGTATTTT. This translates into CAWQPGLDTDTQYF. Supplemented by reference TRBV30 and TRBJ2-3, the full variable domain reads SQTIHQWPATLVQPVGSPLSLECTVEGTSNPNLYWYRQAAGRGLQLLFYSVGIGQISSEVPQNLSASRPQDRQFILSSKKLLLSDSGFYLCAWQPGLDTDTQYFGPGTRLTVL.

V and J are TRBV19 and TRBJ2-5; 14 nucleotides match TRBD2. Losses at the gene ends were 5 bases for V and 6 bases for J; bases not matched to a gene: 8. Germline V gene lookup returns CDR1 LNHDA and CDR2 SQIVND (reference sequence). This CDR3 is 16 amino acids long. CDR3 region: CASSPGTSGSRKTQYF. The CDR3 DNA reads TGTGCCAGTAGTCCCGGGACTAGCGGGAGTCGGAAGACCCAGTACTTC.

CDR3 in DNA: TGTGCCTGGAGTAATTTAGGTCCTTCTAGCACAGATACGCAGTATTTT. Encoded protein: CAWSNLGPSSTDTQYF. V usage is TRBV30 and J usage is TRBJ2-3, with D hard to call. Germline V gene sequence: CDR1 GTSNPN, CDR2 SVGIG (reference sequence). Trimming shortened V by 2 bases and J by 0 bases, and 15 bases separated the two germline ends. The CDR3 runs to 16 residues.

The DNA for the CDR3 is TGTGCCAGTAGGGAAGGACAGGGCTGGAGCTGCGAGCAGTACTTC. Encoded protein: CASREGQGWSCEQYF. This sequence joins TRBV19 and TRBJ2-7, with 8 bases that match TRBD1. With V trimmed by 6 bases and J by 6 bases, 13 bases remained unmatched. Germline V gene data show CDR1 as LNHDA and CDR2 as SQIVND (reference sequence). CDR3 size: 15 residues. Complete variable domain (other parts from reference TRBV19 and TRBJ2-7): DGGITQSPKYLFRKEGQNVTLSCEQNLNHDAMYWYRQDPGQGLRLIYYSQIVNDFQKGDIAEGYSVSREKKESFPLTVTSAQKNPTAFYLCASREGQGWSCEQYFGPGTRLTVT.